These 28 T cell receptor beta chains were sequenced from one sample in a study of cytomegalovirus exposure and HLA in healthy donors. Primers: 60 Vbeta forward and 13 Jbeta reverse. Assay: immunoSEQ multiplex PCR; the TCRdb copy retains only in-frame clones and omits some. The table has fewer than 100,000 clones, around 73% seen once. Sequencing was done on a sample of PBMCs. Source of these receptors: a woman aged 55-69 years in good health and CMV-seronegative.

The V call is TRBV5-6, the J call TRBJ1-1; D remains ambiguous. CDR1 and CDR2 (germline): SGHDT, YYEEEE. CDR3 length equals 14 residues. Trimming removed 4 bases from V and 6 bases from J, with 16 bases in between. The chain's CDR3 is CASSPRATFPEAFF. CDR3 coding DNA: TGTGCCAGCAGCCCGAGGGCCACCTTCCCTGAAGCTTTCTTT.

The V and J genes are TRBV25-1 and TRBJ2-6; 7 nucleotides line up with TRBD1. The CDR3 covers 15 residues. CDR1 MGHDK and CDR2 SYGVNS come from the germline V gene. With 6 bases clipped from V and 2 bases from J, the junction kept 4 bases outside the gene matches. CDR3 in amino acids: CASSADRAGANVLTF. CDR3 DNA sequence: TGTGCCAGCAGCGCCGACAGGGCTGGGGCCAACGTCCTGACTTTC.

This clone was counted only a few times. The J gene is TRBJ2-1, the V gene TRBV6-5; the D gene could be TRBD1 or TRBD2 (7 bases each). Trimming stripped 10 bases from V and 4 bases from J, with 11 bases between. This CDR3 has 12 amino acids. Germline CDR1 MNHEY, CDR2 SVGAGI. The DNA of the CDR3 is TGTGCCACCAGGGGGGGATACAATGAGCAGTTCTTC. It encodes CATRGGYNEQFF.

This clone was recorded a few times. CDR3 sequence (DNA): TGTGCCAGCAGTGACCTCACTACTAGCGGTGGGGGGCCCAATGAGCAGTTCTTC. This translates into CASSDLTTSGGGPNEQFF. This chain joins TRBV2 and TRBJ2-1; 8 bases fit TRBD2. The V and J ends lost 3 bases and 6 bases, in that order; junction bases with no gene match: 16. The CDR3 is 18 residues long. CDR1 is SNHLY, CDR2 FYNNEI, per germline.

This clone was seen only a few times. The chain links TRBV5-4 to TRBJ2-7, with 8 nucleotides matching TRBD1. Trimming removed 3 bases from V and 1 base from J; junction bases left unmatched: 3. The CDR3 totals 14 residues. Germline values: CDR1 SGHNT, CDR2 YYREEE (reference sequence). The CDR3 is CASSSNRGSYEQYF. The CDR3 nucleotides read TGTGCCAGCAGCTCGAACAGGGGGTCCTACGAGCAGTACTTC.

J is TRBJ1-3 and V is TRBV4-1; 8 bases map to TRBD1. This CDR3 is built from 16 residues. The V and J ends lost 0 bases and 4 bases, in that order; junction bases with no gene match: 5. The germline gives CDR1 MGHRA, CDR2 YSYEKL. The CDR3 loop is CASSQDRGLGGNTIYF. CDR3 DNA: TGCGCCAGCAGCCAAGACAGGGGGCTAGGAGGAAACACCATATATTTT.

The V and J genes are TRBV28 and TRBJ1-1, with a weak D call TRBD1 (6 bases). The CDR3 runs 13 residues. Germline V gene data show CDR1 as MDHEN and CDR2 as SYDVKM. V was pared by 3 bases and J by 4 bases, with 9 bases between. CDR3 sequence: CASSFNRATEAFF. The CDR3 DNA reads as TGTGCCAGCAGTTTTAACAGGGCCACTGAAGCTTTCTTT.

The DNA of the CDR3 is TGTGCCAGCAGCTTAGCGGTAACCGGGAGGAACTATGGCTACACCTTC. It yields the protein CASSLAVTGRNYGYTF. The V and J genes are TRBV7-9 and TRBJ1-2, with D hard to call. The CDR3 consists of 16 residues. CDR1 SEHNR and CDR2 FQNEAQ come from the germline V gene (reference sequence). Trimming left V 0 bases short and J 2 bases short, with 13 bases between.

This clone was seen a single time. This sequence joins TRBV5-1 and TRBJ2-6; perhaps TRBD1 as D (5 bases). The CDR3 contains 15 residues. V lost 2 bases and J 1 base, leaving 7 bases between the germline ends. The V gene's germline CDR1 is SGHRS and CDR2 YFSETQ. This CDR3 reads CASSFQGSGANVLTF. In nucleotides, the CDR3 is TGCGCCAGCAGCTTCCAGGGATCTGGGGCCAACGTCCTGACTTTC.

The chain links TRBV28 to TRBJ2-7, with 9 bases matching TRBD1. Germline loops: CDR1 MDHEN, CDR2 SYDVKM. CDR3 length equals 16 residues. V was pared by 5 bases and J by 3 bases, with 11 bases of the junction left unmatched. CDR3 amino acids: CASSTALDRGYYEQYF. For the CDR3, the DNA is TGTGCCAGCAGTACTGCATTGGACAGGGGCTACTACGAGCAGTACTTC.

The rearrangement uses TRBV18 and TRBJ2-3, with D tentatively TRBD2 (5 bases). V lost 2 bases, J lost 3 bases, and 12 bases lay in between. Germline V gene lookup returns CDR1 KGHSH and CDR2 LQKENI. The CDR3 is 15 residues long. CDR3 DNA sequence: TGTGCCAGCTCACCAGATCTCGAGGGAACAGATACGCAGTATTTT. Its protein is CASSPDLEGTDTQYF.

The chain uses TRBV9 and TRBJ2-1; D is perhaps TRBD2 (5 bases). Germline V gene data show CDR1 as SGDLS and CDR2 as YYNGEE. This CDR3 comprises 15 residues. The V end lost 0 bases, the J end lost 5 bases, and 12 bases lay between the germline ends. As DNA, the CDR3 is TGTGCCAGCAGCGTAGGGGCAGCGGAGGACAATGAGCAGTTCTTC. The encoded protein is CASSVGAAEDNEQFF.

The chain recombines TRBV18 with TRBJ1-2; D might be TRBD1 (6 bases). CDR1 is KGHSH and CDR2 is LQKENI in the germline V gene. The CDR3 has 15 amino acids. Trimming took 3 bases from V and 5 from J, leaving 16 bases between them. CDR3 protein: CASSPSGGLKYGYTF. The CDR3 DNA follows: TGTGCCAGCTCACCGTCGGGGGGCCTGAAGTATGGCTACACCTTC.

This clone was found once. The CDR3 reads CASSLDRGSGETQYF. The CDR3, as DNA: TGTGCCAGCAGCTTAGACAGGGGGAGTGGAGAGACCCAGTACTTC. The rearrangement joins TRBV7-2 to TRBJ2-5, with TRBD1 identical over 8 bases. Per germline, CDR1 SGHTA and CDR2 FQGNSA. CDR3 size: 15 residues. With 1 base clipped from V and 4 bases from J, the junction kept 5 bases outside the gene matches.

The chain couples TRBV29-1 to TRBJ2-1, with 7 bases fitting TRBD1. Germline V lookup: CDR1 SQVTM, CDR2 ANQGSEA. V was clipped by 6 bases and J by 8 bases; unmatched bases: 7. This CDR3 contains 12 residues. The DNA for the CDR3 is TGCAGCGTGGGGGACAGTCAGCATGAGCAGTTCTTC. Amino acid sequence: CSVGDSQHEQFF.

This chain links TRBV4-1 with TRBJ1-1, with D possibly matching TRBD1 (5 bases). Looked up from germline, CDR1 is MGHRA and CDR2 is YSYEKL. The CDR3 length is 15 residues. V lost 0 bases and J 8 bases, leaving 16 bases between the germline ends. This chain's CDR3 is CASSQDRGVEGEAFF. CDR3 nucleotides: TGCGCCAGCAGCCAAGATCGTGGGGTGGAGGGGGAAGCTTTCTTT.

The gene calls are TRBV10-3 and TRBJ2-5; perhaps TRBD2 as D (5 bases). Looked up from germline, CDR1 is ENHRY and CDR2 is SYGVKD. V was clipped by 0 bases and J by 0 bases, with 8 bases between them. The CDR3 has 15 residues. CDR3 sequence reads: CAISESWENQETQYF. DNA of the CDR3: TGTGCCATCAGTGAGTCTTGGGAGAACCAAGAGACCCAGTACTTC.

The chain recombines TRBV5-6 with TRBJ2-3; 8 bases fit TRBD2. The V segment lost 6 bases and the J segment 0 bases; nucleotides outside the gene matches: 6. Germline V lookup: CDR1 SGHDT, CDR2 YYEEEE. This CDR3 has 15 amino acids. CDR3 amino acids: CASTRGGPSTDTQYF. Written as DNA, the CDR3 is TGTGCCAGCACCCGGGGGGGACCTAGCACAGATACGCAGTATTTT.

The chain has TRBV6-5 and TRBJ2-1; D is perhaps TRBD2 (5 bases). The CDR3 length is 14 residues. Deletions cut 0 bases from V and 8 bases from J, with 11 bases between. Germline CDR1 reads MNHEY; CDR2 reads SVGAGI. CDR3 sequence: CASSYSSRGDEQFF. The CDR3 DNA sequence: TGTGCCAGCAGTTACTCGAGTCGGGGTGATGAGCAGTTCTTC.

The chain carries TRBV6-6 and TRBJ2-3, with 7 nucleotides matching TRBD1. CDR3 size: 14 residues. Germline loops: CDR1 MNHNY, CDR2 SVGAGI (reference sequence). The J segment lost 1 base and the V segment lost 3 bases, leaving 1 base of the junction unmatched. CDR3: CASSYDRGTDTQYF. Written as DNA, the CDR3 is TGTGCCAGCAGTTATGACAGGGGCACAGATACGCAGTATTTT.

This clone was picked up a small number of times. V usage is TRBV29-1 and J usage is TRBJ2-1; 8 nucleotides match TRBD2. CDR1 SQVTM and CDR2 ANQGSEA come from the germline V gene. The V segment lost 7 bases and the J segment 9 bases; nucleotides outside the gene matches: 8. CDR3 length: 12 amino acids. The CDR3 nucleotides read TGCAGCGCATATTATCTAGCGGGTGAGCAGTTCTTC. This encodes CSAYYLAGEQFF.

The CDR3 nucleotides read TGTGCCAGCACCCTGGGGTCCGGACAGGGGGGTACCTACGAGCAGTACTTC. Translated, it gives CASTLGSGQGGTYEQYF. J is TRBJ2-7 and V is TRBV5-6; 10 nucleotides agree with TRBD1. CDR1 SGHDT and CDR2 YYEEEE come from the germline V gene. The CDR3 is 17 amino acids. Trimming took 6 bases from V and 2 from J; bases not matched to a gene: 14.

This chain joins TRBV5-1 and TRBJ2-2; unclear D gene. Deletions cut 0 bases from V and 3 bases from J, with 6 bases between. Germline CDR1 and CDR2: SGHRS and YFSETQ. The CDR3 has 14 amino acids. CDR3 DNA sequence: TGCGCCAGCAGCTTGGTCCGTGACACCGGGGAGCTGTTTTTT. It translates to CASSLVRDTGELFF.

The chain recombines TRBV29-1 with TRBJ2-7; TRBD2 matches 7 bases. The germline V gene encodes CDR1 SQVTM and CDR2 ANQGSEA. The CDR3 has 13 amino acids. V lost 6 bases to trimming and J lost 4 bases; unmatched junction nucleotides: 9. The chain's CDR3 is CSVMRRGDYEQYF. The CDR3 DNA sequence: TGCAGCGTCATGCGACGGGGGGATTACGAGCAGTACTTC.

The V and J genes are TRBV5-6 and TRBJ2-1, with 14 positions matching TRBD2. The CDR3 length is 17 residues. V was clipped by 3 bases and J by 6 bases; unmatched bases: 8. CDR1 and CDR2 (germline): SGHDT, YYEEEE. The DNA of the CDR3 is TGTGCCAGCAGCTCCGGACTAGCGGGGGGACCCCTCAATGAGCAGTTCTTC. Its protein is CASSSGLAGGPLNEQFF.

The chain uses TRBV6-5 and TRBJ2-5; D possibly corresponds to TRBD2 (6 bases). Germline loops: CDR1 MNHEY, CDR2 SVGAGI. Trimming took 5 bases from V and 5 from J, leaving 15 bases between them. The CDR3 is 14 residues long. The CDR3 DNA sequence: TGTGCCAGCAGTCCGGGCCTCCGGGGGGAGACCCAGTACTTC. Translated: CASSPGLRGETQYF.

V usage is TRBV6-4 and J usage is TRBJ2-7; no clear D gene. CDR3 size: 13 residues. Germline lookup yields CDR1 MRHNA and CDR2 SNTAGT. The V end lost 5 bases, the J end lost 3 bases, and 11 bases lay between the germline ends. CDR3 nucleotides: TGTGCCAGCAGTCCGGAGCCCCGCTACGAGCAGTACTTC. It is translated as CASSPEPRYEQYF.

The rearrangement links TRBV6-5 to TRBJ1-2; D ambiguous. Looked up from germline, CDR1 is MNHEY and CDR2 is SVGAGI. With 2 bases removed from V and 0 bases from J, the gap between germline ends came to 10 bases. CDR3 size: 15 residues. CDR3 region: CASSYTPGTNYGYTF. CDR3 bases: TGTGCCAGCAGTTACACCCCGGGGACTAACTATGGCTACACCTTC.